The clone carrying this T cell receptor (beta chain) was seen ten or more times. Antigen specificity is unknown. Genes here carry mouse names. The CDR3 end lies 4 residues beyond the end of the read and is filled in from the germline J gene. Markers used for sorting pooled cutaneous lymph node cells were CD4, CD8alpha, NKG2D, NKG2ACE and others. Germline V gene data show CDR1 as MNHDT and CDR2 as YYDKIL. CDR3 length: 14 residues. Isolated RNA was reverse transcribed into cDNA used as the sequencing template. Sequencing was performed with immunoSEQ multiplex PCR; in TCRdb, only in-frame clones are kept and a portion is missing. The sample presents approximately 280,000 clones, none singletons. The sample comes from a study of CD8+ T cells in alopecia areata. The wider study: Female C3H/HeJ mice aged roughly 7-11 weeks received skin from approximately 6-12-month-old C3H/HeJ donors with spontaneous alopecia.

General study results and limits: More clonal than normal scalp was lesional scalp, particularly alopecia totalis/universalis.

Sequenced: CD4+ T cells sorted from a lymph node. The rearrangement links TRBV17 to TRBJ2-5; tentative D call: TRBD2 (5 bases). The receptor comes from a C3H/HeJ mouse with alopecia areata. MHC haplotype: H2-k. The CDR3 sequence: CASSRGWTIDTQYF. The covered CDR3 bases are TGTGCTAGCAGTAGAGGTTGGACTATAGAC. Supplemented by reference TRBV17 and TRBJ2-5, the full variable domain reads DTTVKQNPRYKLARVGKPVNLICSQTMNHDTMYWYQKKPNQAPKLLLFYYDKILNREADTFEKFQSSRPNNSFCSLYIGSAGLEYSAMYLCASSRGWTIDTQYFGPGTRLLVL.